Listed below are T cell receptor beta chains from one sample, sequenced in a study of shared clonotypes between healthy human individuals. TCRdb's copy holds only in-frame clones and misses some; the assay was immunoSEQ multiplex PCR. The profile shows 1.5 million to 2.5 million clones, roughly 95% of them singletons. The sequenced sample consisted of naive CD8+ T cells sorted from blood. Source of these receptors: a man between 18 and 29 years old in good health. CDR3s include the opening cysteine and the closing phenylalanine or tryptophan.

CASSPSREGTDTQYF	TRBV28	TRBJ2-3
CASSLRQAYEQYF	TRBV6-1	TRBJ2-7
CASSLGRAKNIQYF	TRBV13	TRBJ2-4
CASSESPGGIGGYTF	TRBV25-1	TRBJ1-2
CATRGDSNQPQHF	TRBV15	TRBJ1-5
CASTYWGEGARYEQYF	TRBV13	TRBJ2-7
CASSYEVAGVGEQYF	TRBV6-5	TRBJ2-7
CATRGEVSNEQFF	TRBV6-5	TRBJ2-1
CASGDASNEKLFF	TRBV18	TRBJ1-4
CASSVTGLESYTF	TRBV13	TRBJ1-2
CASSEIGGGPWDIQYF	TRBV2	TRBJ2-4
CASSLGDASEAFF	TRBV5-4	TRBJ1-1
CATQNWADSNYGYTF	TRBV6-5	TRBJ1-2
CASSLWTGDTDTQYF	TRBV5-6	TRBJ2-3
CAWSVPTGLTPNEKLFF	TRBV30	TRBJ1-4
CASSFPGTGSYEQYF	TRBV7-9	TRBJ2-7
CASSEGYRPDDSPLHF	TRBV2	TRBJ1-6
CASSLDPLAGDGEQYF	TRBV11-2	TRBJ2-7
CASSPDRYEQYF	TRBV7-9	TRBJ2-7
CASSPTGYEQYF	TRBV4-1	TRBJ2-7
CASRRQGSGFGYTF	TRBV9	TRBJ1-2
CASSPRAEPYEQYF	TRBV7-2	TRBJ2-7
CASSLDRGSTGSHEQFF	TRBV13	TRBJ2-1
CASNRGGVAGEQYF	TRBV28	TRBJ2-7
CASSPPSEETQYF	TRBV5-6	TRBJ2-5
CAISEADRFSGNTIYF	TRBV10-3	TRBJ1-3
CASTAGANTGELFF	TRBV19	TRBJ2-2
CASSLVRERSSYEQYF	TRBV28	TRBJ2-7
CASSFSSWPSQETQYF	TRBV27	TRBJ2-5
CASSLEPPAQETQYF	TRBV7-8	TRBJ2-5
CASSEGLLGHNTGELFF	TRBV6-1	TRBJ2-2
CAWNAEGAPLHF	TRBV30	TRBJ1-6
CASSPFEGANTGELFF	TRBV7-8	TRBJ2-2
CASSQDGEVANNEQFF	TRBV4-3	TRBJ2-1
CASSKAVGGLTDTQYF	TRBV21-1	TRBJ2-3
CASSQFEGLTYEQYF	TRBV14	TRBJ2-7
CASSTGNTEAFF	TRBV6-1	TRBJ1-1
CSVPGLAGGNEQFF	TRBV29-1	TRBJ2-1
CASSIVGQGEEQYF	TRBV19	TRBJ2-7
CASSYGRQGAYEQYF	TRBV6-5	TRBJ2-7
CASSLEWGPFYEQFF	TRBV7-9	TRBJ2-1
CATSRDRGSAGELFF	TRBV15	TRBJ2-2
CASSLEVAGGEEQYF	TRBV5-4	TRBJ2-7
CASSFSLGQRTYEQYF	TRBV27	TRBJ2-7
CASSSSDSYRDEQYF	TRBV5-4	TRBJ2-7
CASTMTPASASPLHF	TRBV27	TRBJ1-6
CASSLEGSTDTQYF	TRBV27	TRBJ2-3
CASSMGRGIVYEQYF	TRBV19	TRBJ2-7
CASSQGPRLIDTQYF	TRBV4-3	TRBJ2-3
CASSPFEVAPTYEQYF	TRBV7-8	TRBJ2-7
CASSTPGAGELFF	TRBV7-9	TRBJ2-2
CASSWGQGRTEAFF	TRBV5-5	TRBJ1-1
CAWTAGGTSGGPYEQYF	TRBV30	TRBJ2-7
CASSPVLAQYF	TRBV7-9	TRBJ2-3